This T cell receptor (beta chain) emerged from a study of blood T cell repertoires in COVID-19. Study in general: COVID-19 samples, acute and convalescent, were from the United States, Italy and Spain.

Authors' processing steps: Amplification of reference gene primers provided the estimated nucleated cell counts. TCRdb keeps only in-frame clones here, not all; method: immunoSEQ multiplex PCR. That table gives V, J and clone size, and the DNA gave D and trimming. The sample carries approximately 70,000 clones, over 80% recorded once. Germline loops: CDR1 SGHTA, CDR2 FQGNSA. Trimming cost V 1 base and J 4 bases, with 13 bases left between them. The CDR3 length is 16 residues. V is TRBV7-2 and J is TRBJ1-4; D is ambiguous. The TCR was taken from a man older than 75 with active or convalescent COVID-19. Sequenced sample: peripheral blood. CDR3 bases: TGTGCCAGCAGCTTAGTTGGGCCGGATCATAATGAAAAACTGTTTTTT. Residues: CASSLVGPDHNEKLFF.